Listed below are T cell receptor beta chains from one sample, sequenced in a study of cytomegalovirus exposure and HLA in healthy donors. The protocol was immunoSEQ multiplex PCR, while the TCRdb copy is restricted to in-frame clones and leaves out a portion. The table includes around 250,000 clones, 90% detected once. Sequencing input: PBMCs. All receptors derive from a woman aged 18-29 years in good health and CMV-seronegative. Both conserved end residues are part of each CDR3. D genes are given only for firm matches. Clone size appears in some rows only: once, few, many, or a class for an expanded clone.

D,J,V,size,CDR3,DNA
NA,TRBJ1-4,TRBV7-6,NA,CASSPEGRLAAPEKLFF,TGTGCCAGCAGCCCGGAGGGACGTCTGGCCGCCCCTGAAAAACTGTTTTTT
NA,TRBJ2-1,TRBV7-3,NA,CASSFAPGGLAEQFF,TGTGCCAGCAGCTTTGCGCCCGGAGGGTTGGCGGAGCAGTTCTTC
TRBD1,TRBJ2-5,TRBV7-6,NA,CASSRRQGLETQYF,TGTGCCAGCAGCCGTCGACAGGGTTTGGAGACCCAGTACTTC
NA,TRBJ2-7,TRBV6-5,NA,CASSYSGGPSYEQYF,TGTGCCAGCAGTTACTCGGGGGGGCCCTCCTACGAGCAGTACTTC
NA,TRBJ1-6,TRBV21-1,NA,CASSSTRDRDNSPLHF,TGTGCCAGCAGCAGCACCCGGGACAGGGACAATTCACCCCTCCACTTT
TRBD1,TRBJ1-2,TRBV6-5,NA,CASTVTGAGGYTF,TGTGCCAGCACCGTGACAGGGGCGGGTGGCTACACCTTC
NA,TRBJ2-1,TRBV2,NA,CASSDFSGLLDEQFF,TGTGCCAGCAGTGACTTCTCGGGACTTTTGGATGAGCAGTTCTTC
NA,TRBJ2-1,TRBV7-6,NA,CASSLGGGTYNEQFF,TGTGCCAGCAGCTTAGGCGGGGGCACCTACAATGAGCAGTTCTTC
NA,TRBJ2-3,TRBV13,NA,CASRYGEDTQYF,TGTGCCAGCAGATACGGAGAAGATACGCAGTATTTT
NA,TRBJ1-2,TRBV7-2,NA,CASSLTGMAINYGYTF,TGTGCCAGCAGCTTAACAGGGATGGCTATTAACTATGGCTACACCTTC
TRBD2,TRBJ2-1,TRBV2,NA,CASSATSVRAGNEQFF,TGTGCCAGCAGTGCAACTAGCGTTAGAGCGGGCAATGAGCAGTTCTTC
NA,TRBJ1-1,TRBV28,NA,CASSLNRNTEAFF,TGTGCCAGCAGTTTAAACAGGAACACTGAAGCTTTCTTT
TRBD2,TRBJ2-5,TRBV4-3,once,CASSQDQDSGGEETQYF,TGCGCCAGCAGCCAAGATCAGGATAGCGGGGGGGAGGAGACCCAGTACTTC
NA,TRBJ1-5,TRBV7-3,once,CASSPGGNQPQHF,TGTGCCAGCAGCCCGGGGGGCAATCAGCCCCAGCATTTT
NA,TRBJ1-4,TRBV28,NA,CASSLRQGPNEKLFF,TGTGCCAGCAGCCTCAGGCAGGGCCCTAATGAAAAACTGTTTTTT
TRBD2,TRBJ2-2,TRBV10-3,NA,CAISGLAGETGELFF,TGTGCCATCAGCGGACTAGCGGGGGAAACCGGGGAGCTGTTTTTT
TRBD1,TRBJ2-3,TRBV7-9,NA,CASSLEGQGTDTQYF,TGTGCCAGCAGCTTAGAGGGACAGGGCACAGATACGCAGTATTTT
TRBD2,TRBJ2-5,TRBV28,NA,CASTPGLALQETQYF,TGTGCCAGCACCCCGGGACTAGCGCTTCAAGAGACCCAGTACTTC
NA,TRBJ1-2,TRBV28,NA,CASSLGGLYGYTF,TGTGCCAGCAGTTTGGGAGGGCTCTATGGCTACACCTTC
NA,TRBJ2-1,TRBV29-1,NA,CSVGDEQFF,TGCAGCGTAGGGGATGAGCAGTTCTTC
NA,TRBJ2-7,TRBV7-7,once,CASSLRQGPYEQYF,TGTGCTAGCAGCTTACGGCAGGGCCCCTACGAGCAGTACTTC
NA,TRBJ2-1,TRBV29-1,NA,CSVSIYVEQFF,TGCAGCGTTAGTATCTACGTGGAGCAGTTCTTC
NA,TRBJ1-1,TRBV29-1,NA,CSVGGKWGMNTEAFF,TGCAGCGTTGGTGGGAAGTGGGGCATGAACACTGAAGCTTTCTTT
NA,TRBJ1-3,TRBV2,NA,CASSEAGGNTIYF,TGTGCCAGCAGTGAAGCGGGCGGAAACACCATATATTTT
TRBD1,TRBJ2-7,TRBV11-2,NA,CASSLGQGATYEQYF,TGTGCCAGCAGCTTAGGACAGGGGGCCACCTACGAGCAGTACTTC
NA,TRBJ2-3,TRBV28,NA,CASSKGGLHTDTQYF,TGTGCCAGCAGCAAAGGCGGACTACACACAGATACGCAGTATTTT
NA,TRBJ2-1,TRBV6-5,NA,CASSLYYSSEQFF,TGTGCCAGCAGCCTGTACTATTCCAGTGAGCAGTTCTTC
NA,TRBJ2-5,TRBV27,NA,CASSFGGSQYF,TGTGCCAGCAGTTTTGGAGGGTCCCAGTACTTC
NA,TRBJ1-6,TRBV18,NA,CASSPDDSESPLHF,TGTGCCAGCTCACCAGACGACAGTGAATCACCCCTCCACTTT
TRBD2,TRBJ2-7,TRBV7-9,NA,CASSLAPWLAGGYEQYF,TGTGCCAGCAGCTTAGCGCCATGGCTAGCGGGGGGCTACGAGCAGTACTTC
TRBD1,TRBJ1-1,TRBV2,NA,CATEPGQGGTEAFF,TGTGCCACCGAACCGGGACAGGGCGGCACTGAAGCTTTCTTT
NA,TRBJ1-1,TRBV5-8,NA,CASRIGGTVENTEAFF,TGTGCCAGCAGAATCGGGGGGACGGTTGAGAACACTGAAGCTTTCTTT
NA,TRBJ1-1,TRBV10-1,NA,CASSENTANTEAFF,TGCGCCAGCAGTGAAAATACAGCCAACACTGAAGCTTTCTTT
NA,TRBJ2-7,TRBV5-6,NA,CASSLGRASYEQYF,TGTGCCAGCAGCTTGGGCAGGGCCTCCTACGAGCAGTACTTC
NA,TRBJ2-7,TRBV11-2,NA,CASSLGGFNYEQYF,TGTGCCAGCAGCTTAGGAGGGTTCAACTACGAGCAGTACTTC
TRBD2,TRBJ2-1,TRBV4-1,NA,CASSPMTSGGYNEQFF,TGCGCCAGCAGCCCCATGACGAGCGGGGGGTACAATGAGCAGTTCTTC